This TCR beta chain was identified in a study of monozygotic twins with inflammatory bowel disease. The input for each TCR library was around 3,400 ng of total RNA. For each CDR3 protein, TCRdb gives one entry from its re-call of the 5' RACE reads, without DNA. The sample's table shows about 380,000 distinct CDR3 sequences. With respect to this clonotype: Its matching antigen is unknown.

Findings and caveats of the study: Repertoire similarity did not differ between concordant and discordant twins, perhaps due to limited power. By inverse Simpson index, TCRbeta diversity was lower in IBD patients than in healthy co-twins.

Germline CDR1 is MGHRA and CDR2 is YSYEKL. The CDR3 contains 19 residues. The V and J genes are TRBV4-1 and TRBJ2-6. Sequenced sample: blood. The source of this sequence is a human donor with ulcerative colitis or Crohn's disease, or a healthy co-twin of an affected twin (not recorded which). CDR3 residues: CASSQELRHQYSGANVLTF.